This record covers a single T cell receptor beta chain. The CDR3 spans 15 residues. CDR1 and CDR2 from the germline V gene are SGHDT and YYEEEE. Trimming removed 1 base from V and 2 bases from J, with 12 bases in between. TCRdb keeps only in-frame clones here, not all; method: immunoSEQ multiplex PCR. The repertoire holds roughly 120,000 clones, with about 92% as singletons. This record belongs to a study of control samples from healthy donors and cancer patients. The chain carries TRBV5-6 and TRBJ2-5, with D perhaps TRBD2 (6 bases). Sequenced: PBMCs. The TCR sequence derives from a middle-aged man with head and neck cancer. CDR3 in DNA: TGTGCCAGCAGCTTGTGGAGGGCGCGGCAAGAGACCCAGTACTTC. Translating it yields CASSLWRARQETQYF.